Listed below are T cell receptor beta chains from one sample, sequenced in a study of high-grade serous ovarian cancer treatment subgroups. TCRdb keeps only in-frame clones here, not all; method: immunoSEQ multiplex PCR. The sample has approximately 3,500 clones; 76% are singletons. Sequencing was done on a sample of tumor tissue. These receptors were collected from a human donor with high-grade serous ovarian cancer. The CDR3 runs from the conserved cysteine through the conserved F or W. A D gene is named only where the DNA matches it firmly. A clone size is listed for some rows: how often the clone was seen (once, few, many), or a class if it is expanded.

v_call	clone_size	j_call	d_call	cdr3_aa	cdr3_nt
TRBV4-3	once	TRBJ1-2	-	CASRQDLIIAGNYGYTF	TGCGCCAGCAGACAAGATCTGATAATCGCCGGTAACTATGGCTACACCTTC
TRBV6-1	few	TRBJ2-6	-	CASSLDSGANVLTF	TGTGCCAGCAGTCTAGACTCTGGGGCCAACGTCCTGACTTTC
TRBV5-4	-	TRBJ1-1	-	CASSLDGMTANTEAFF	TGTGCCAGCAGCCTGGACGGAATGACAGCGAACACTGAAGCTTTCTTT
TRBV9	-	TRBJ1-1	-	CASSVLRGIQAFF	TGTGCCAGCAGCGTATTGCGGGGCATCCAAGCTTTCTTT
TRBV7-2	-	TRBJ2-5	-	CASSLGEIETQYF	TGTGCCAGCAGCTTAGGGGAGATAGAGACCCAGTACTTC
TRBV5-6	-	TRBJ2-4	-	CASSFWQPILAKNIQYF	TGTGCCAGCAGCTTTTGGCAGCCTATACTAGCCAAAAACATTCAGTACTTC
TRBV29-1	once	TRBJ2-1	-	CSVEGTINNEQFF	TGCAGCGTTGAAGGGACTATAAACAATGAGCAGTTCTTC
TRBV25-1	large	TRBJ2-7	TRBD1	CASSRTGSHEQYF	TGTGCCAGCAGTAGGACAGGTTCCCACGAGCAGTACTTC
TRBV5-5	-	TRBJ1-2	-	CASSFNPQGAYGYTF	TGTGCCAGCAGCTTCAACCCACAGGGAGCATATGGCTACACCTTC
TRBV7-6	-	TRBJ2-2	TRBD1	CASSPRGRGTGELFF	TGTGCCAGCAGCCCCAGGGGGCGGGGAACCGGGGAGCTGTTTTTT
TRBV14	-	TRBJ1-2	-	CASSPPRGIHRDYGYTF	TGTGCCAGCAGCCCCCCGCGGGGCATTCACAGGGACTATGGCTACACCTTC
TRBV2	-	TRBJ2-3	TRBD2	CASSEIAGYTDTQYF	TGTGCCAGCAGTGAAATAGCGGGGTACACAGATACGCAGTATTTT
TRBV5-1	-	TRBJ1-6	-	CASSLAPVGSSYNSPLHF	TGCGCCAGCAGCTTGGCCCCTGTTGGGAGCTCCTATAATTCACCCCTCCACTTT
TRBV14	-	TRBJ2-2	-	CASSLGQGPGELFF	TGTGCCAGCAGCCTCGGGCAGGGACCCGGGGAGCTGTTTTTT